These 10 T cell receptor beta chains came from one sample sequenced in a study of blood T cell repertoires in COVID-19. Sequencing used immunoSEQ multiplex PCR; TCRdb keeps in-frame clones, though not all of them. Found here are about 100,000 clones, 85% of them singletons; the top ten hold 13%. The specimen was peripheral blood. The receptors derive from a man aged 50 to 59 with active or convalescent COVID-19.

The chain carries TRBV9 and TRBJ1-1, with D possibly TRBD1 on 6 matching bases. From germline, CDR1 is SGDLS and CDR2 YYNGEE. This CDR3 has 12 residues. The V end lost 7 bases, the J end lost 0 bases, and 7 bases lay between the germline ends. As DNA, the CDR3 is TGTGCCAGCGGGACACTGAACACTGAAGCTTTCTTT. Residues: CASGTLNTEAFF.

This chain links TRBV4-1 with TRBJ1-6; 9 nucleotides agree with TRBD1. The CDR3 covers 14 residues. The V segment lost 7 bases and the J segment 7 bases; nucleotides outside the gene matches: 5. From germline, CDR1 is MGHRA and CDR2 YSYEKL. The CDR3 protein is CASNPGQGNSPLHF. The CDR3 nucleotides read TGCGCCAGCAACCCGGGACAGGGAAATTCACCCCTCCACTTT.

This clone has a handful of counts. The chain recombines TRBV7-2 with TRBJ2-7, with D unresolved. Germline CDR1 and CDR2: SGHTA and FQGNSA. The CDR3 spans 14 residues. Trimming removed 1 base at V and 3 bases at J, with 10 bases between. CDR3 in amino acids: CASSLGGGLYEQYF. The CDR3 bases are TGTGCCAGCAGCTTAGGCGGCGGCCTCTACGAGCAGTACTTC.

The chain joins TRBV7-3 to TRBJ2-1, with 10 nucleotides matching TRBD2. CDR3 size: 15 residues. Germline loops: CDR1 SGHTA, CDR2 FQGTGA. V lost 6 bases to trimming and J lost 5 bases; unmatched junction nucleotides: 7. The CDR3 is CASSLAGGPNNEQFF. The CDR3 region has the DNA TGTGCCAGCAGTTTAGCGGGAGGACCAAACAATGAGCAGTTCTTC.

This clone was counted only a few times. The rearrangement uses TRBV2 and TRBJ2-1, with TRBD2 matching over 9 bases. The CDR3 loop spans 15 amino acids. The V and J ends lost 4 bases and 5 bases, in that order; junction bases with no gene match: 6. CDR1 SNHLY and CDR2 FYNNEI come from the germline V gene. CDR3 loop: CASSVTSGLDNEQFF. CDR3 nucleotide sequence: TGTGCCAGCAGTGTAACTAGCGGGCTCGACAATGAGCAGTTCTTC.

The chain carries TRBV19 and TRBJ1-5; 7 bases are shared with TRBD1. The germline V gene has CDR1 LNHDA and CDR2 SQIVND (reference sequence). The CDR3 sequence is 15 residues long. V lost 5 bases, J lost 2 bases, and 6 bases stayed unmatched. CDR3 coding DNA: TGTGCCAGTAGTGGAGACAGGGTGGGCAATCAGCCCCAGCATTTT. This codes for CASSGDRVGNQPQHF.

This clone was observed a few times. This chain uses TRBV5-5 with TRBJ1-4, with 7 nucleotides matching TRBD1. V lost 4 bases and J lost 2; bases outside the gene matches: 11. This CDR3 contains 17 residues. The germline V gene has CDR1 SGHKS and CDR2 YYEKEE (reference sequence). CDR3 DNA: TGTGCCAGCAGCGGCCGGGACAGCCTAGTTACTAATGAAAAACTGTTTTTT. Protein: CASSGRDSLVTNEKLFF. Looking up the rest from reference TRBV5-5 and TRBJ1-4 gives the full variable domain: DAGVTQSPTHLIKTRGQQVTLRCSPISGHKSVSWYQQVLGQGPQFIFQYYEKEERGRGNFPDRFSARQFPNYSSELNVNALLLGDSALYLCASSGRDSLVTNEKLFFGSGTQLSVL.

The chain uses TRBV19 and TRBJ2-7; 14 nucleotides align to TRBD2. From germline, CDR1 is LNHDA and CDR2 SQIVND (reference sequence). The CDR3 is 22 residues long. V gave up 4 bases and J gave up 5 bases; unmatched junction bases: 25. The CDR3, as DNA: TGTGCCAGTAGTAAGCCGGTACGGACCGGGACAGGGACTAGCGGGAGAGTCCACGAGCAGTACTTC. Its protein is CASSKPVRTGTGTSGRVHEQYF. The whole variable domain, remainder taken from reference TRBV19 and TRBJ2-7, is DGGITQSPKYLFRKEGQNVTLSCEQNLNHDAMYWYRQDPGQGLRLIYYSQIVNDFQKGDIAEGYSVSREKKESFPLTVTSAQKNPTAFYLCASSKPVRTGTGTSGRVHEQYFGPGTRLTVT.

A single count supports this clone. The chain combines TRBV12-5 with TRBJ2-3, with 9 bases fitting TRBD1. This CDR3 is 18 amino acids long. After removal of 0 bases from V and 3 bases from J, the junction contained 10 bases not matched to a gene. Germline lookup yields CDR1 LGHNT and CDR2 FRNRAP. The CDR3 loop reads CASGLVLGQGMKTDTQYF. DNA of the CDR3: TGTGCTAGTGGTTTGGTATTGGGACAGGGAATGAAAACAGATACGCAGTATTTT. The whole variable domain, remainder taken from reference TRBV12-5 and TRBJ2-3, is DARVTQTPRHKVTEMGQEVTMRCQPILGHNTVFWYRQTMMQGLELLAYFRNRAPLDDSGMPKDRFSAEMPDATLATLKIQPSEPRDSAVYFCASGLVLGQGMKTDTQYFGPGTRLTVL.

This chain connects TRBV5-4 to TRBJ1-2; D remains unclear. Germline lookup yields CDR1 SGHNT and CDR2 YYREEE (reference sequence). V lost 5 bases and J 2 bases, leaving 19 bases between the germline ends. The length of the CDR3 is 16 residues. The CDR3 DNA is TGTGCCAGCAGAGAGATTCCGACGAGGAGGAACTATGGCTACACCTTC. Protein sequence: CASREIPTRRNYGYTF.